The TCR beta chain described here comes from a study of regulatory T cells in long-lasting Graves disease. This sample's time point: persistent/refractory GD, antithyroid drugs over 5 years with positive TRAb. PBMC-extracted RNA yielded the TCR library. Details on this clonotype: Its specificity is unknown.

Arm-PCR of CDR3 regions and iRepertoire HTBI primers were the basis on which TCR beta libraries were built. TCRdb re-analysed the multiplex PCR reads in MiXCR, keeping a single row per CDR3 protein. Of about 460,000 distinct CDR3 sequences in the sample, 20% to 25% are singletons; the top ten hold around 12%. Study results and limitations: New patients shared 966 public clonotypes, and persistent patients shared more, with about 2,700. Repertoires from persistent disease leaned toward TRBV28, TRBJ1-2 and TRBJ2-5. Examination was confined to peripheral blood, excluding thyroid tissue.

Per the germline V gene, CDR1 is SGHTA and CDR2 is FQGTGA. This CDR3 spans 15 amino acids. Trimming shortened V by 2 bases and J by 7 bases, and 17 bases separated the two germline ends. This sequence originates from a female donor with Graves disease. This material consisted of peripheral blood mononuclear cells (PBMCs), taken when the disease was refractory, from a patient treated with antithyroid drugs. V usage is TRBV7-3 and J usage is TRBJ1-1; tentatively, D is TRBD1 (5 bases). The CDR3 is CASSLGAGGVGEAFF. The CDR3 DNA reads as TGTGCCAGCAGCTTAGGGGCGGGTGGAGTAGGTGAAGCTTTCTTT. Full variable domain (rest looked up from reference TRBV7-3 and TRBJ1-1): GAGVSQTPSNKVTEKGKYVELRCDPISGHTALYWYRQSLGQGPEFLIYFQGTGAADDSGLPNDRFFAVRPEGSVSTLKIQRTERGDSAVYLCASSLGAGGVGEAFFGQGTRLTVV.